This TCR beta chain was sequenced during a study of shared clonotypes between healthy human individuals. TCRdb's copy holds only in-frame clones and misses some; the assay was immunoSEQ multiplex PCR. This table holds about 610,000 clones, 95% to 97% found once. This clone was counted once. Terminally differentiated effector memory CD45RA+ cells were excluded from the naive CD8 cells, which were CD45RO-negative and positively selected for CCR7. CDR3 length: 14 residues. Germline-derived CDR1 and CDR2 are MGHRA and YSYEKL. V shed 4 bases and J 7 bases; nucleotides not matched to a gene: 4. This clonotype was sampled from a woman in her 30s in good health. The sequenced sample was naive CD8+ T cells sorted from blood. V usage is TRBV4-1 and J usage is TRBJ2-1; 10 nucleotides align to TRBD2. CDR3 nucleotides: TGCGCCAGCAGCCCTAGCGGGAGCTGGAATGAGCAGTTCTTC. Amino acid sequence: CASSPSGSWNEQFF.